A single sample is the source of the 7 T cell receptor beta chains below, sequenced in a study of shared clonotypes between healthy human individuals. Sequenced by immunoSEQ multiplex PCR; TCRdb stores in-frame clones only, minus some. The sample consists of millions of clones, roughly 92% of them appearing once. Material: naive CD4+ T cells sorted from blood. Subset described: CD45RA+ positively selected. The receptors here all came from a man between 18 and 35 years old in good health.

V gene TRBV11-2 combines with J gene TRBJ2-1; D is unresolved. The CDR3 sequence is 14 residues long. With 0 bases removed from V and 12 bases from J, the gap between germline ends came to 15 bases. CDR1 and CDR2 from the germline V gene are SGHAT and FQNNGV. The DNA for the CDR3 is TGTGCCAGCAGCTTAGATGGGTTGGCATGGGGGCAGTTCTTC. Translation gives CASSLDGLAWGQFF.

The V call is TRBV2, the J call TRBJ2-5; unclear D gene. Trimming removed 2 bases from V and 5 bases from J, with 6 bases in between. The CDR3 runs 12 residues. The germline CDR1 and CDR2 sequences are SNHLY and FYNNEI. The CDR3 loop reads CASSEYAETQYF. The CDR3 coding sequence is TGTGCCAGCAGTGAATATGCGGAGACCCAGTACTTC.

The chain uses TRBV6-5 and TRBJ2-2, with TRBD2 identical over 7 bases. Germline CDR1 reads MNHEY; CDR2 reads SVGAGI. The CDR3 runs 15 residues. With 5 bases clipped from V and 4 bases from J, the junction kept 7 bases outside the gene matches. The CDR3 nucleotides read TGTGCCAGCAGTCCCGGGACTAAAATCACCGGGGAGCTGTTTTTT. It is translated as CASSPGTKITGELFF.

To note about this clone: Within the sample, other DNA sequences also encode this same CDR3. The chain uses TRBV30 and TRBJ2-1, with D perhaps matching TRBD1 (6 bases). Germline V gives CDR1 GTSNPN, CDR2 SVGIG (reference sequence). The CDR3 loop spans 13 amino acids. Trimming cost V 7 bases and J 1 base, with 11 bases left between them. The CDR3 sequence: CALGQGSYNEQFF. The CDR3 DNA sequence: TGTGCCTTAGGGCAGGGGTCCTACAATGAGCAGTTCTTC.

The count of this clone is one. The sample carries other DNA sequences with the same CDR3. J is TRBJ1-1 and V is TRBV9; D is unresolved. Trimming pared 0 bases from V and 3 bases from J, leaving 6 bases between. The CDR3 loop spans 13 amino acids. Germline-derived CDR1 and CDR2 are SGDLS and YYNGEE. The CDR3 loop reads CASSVDRDTEAFF. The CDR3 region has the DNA TGTGCCAGCAGCGTAGACAGAGACACTGAAGCTTTCTTT. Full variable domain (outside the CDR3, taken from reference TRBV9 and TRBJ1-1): DSGVTQTPKHLITATGQRVTLRCSPRSGDLSVYWYQQSLDQGLQFLIQYYNGEERAKGNILERFSAQQFPDLHSELNLSSLELGDSALYFCASSVDRDTEAFFGQGTRLTVV.

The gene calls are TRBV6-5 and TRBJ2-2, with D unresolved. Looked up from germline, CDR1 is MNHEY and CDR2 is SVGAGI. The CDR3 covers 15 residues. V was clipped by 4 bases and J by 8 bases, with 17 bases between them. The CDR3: CASSSKQGYSGELFF. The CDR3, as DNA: TGTGCCAGCAGTTCGAAACAAGGGTATTCGGGGGAGCTGTTTTTT.

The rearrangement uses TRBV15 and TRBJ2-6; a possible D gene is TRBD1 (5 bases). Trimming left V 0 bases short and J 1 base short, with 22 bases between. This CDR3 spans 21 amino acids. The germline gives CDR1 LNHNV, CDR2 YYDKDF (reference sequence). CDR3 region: CATSRDFVAAGMNSGANVLTF. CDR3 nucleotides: TGTGCCACCAGCAGAGATTTTGTGGCGGCAGGGATGAATTCTGGGGCCAACGTCCTGACTTTC.